The 27 T cell receptor beta chains reported below all come from one sample, sequenced in a study of CD8 T cells in ankylosing spondylitis. Notes on the study in general: Blood from ankylosing spondylitis patients appeared to carry a characteristic roughly eight-variant TCR beta motif.

TCRdb re-called the 5' RACE reads with MiXCR, one entry per CDR3 protein. The sample yields 330,000 or so distinct CDR3 sequences, approximately 8% seen once. Their target antigens are unknown. The material sequenced was blood, either unsorted or a sorted T cell fraction (not recorded which). The receptors shown here come from a male donor with ankylosing spondylitis.

The table lists this clonotype with a few counts. The chain combines TRBV6-1 with TRBJ1-4; D is undetermined. CDR3 length equals 16 residues. Germline V gene sequence: CDR1 MNHNS, CDR2 SASEGT. Trimming left V 1 base short and J 10 bases short, with 19 bases between. CDR3 in amino acids: CASSEGVSGLRVKLFF. The CDR3 DNA sequence: TGTGCCAGCAGTGAAGGGGTATCGGGGTTGAGGGTAAAACTGTTTTTT.

This clonotype was seen a handful of times. J is TRBJ1-1 and V is TRBV5-8, with D possibly TRBD1 on 6 matching bases. CDR3 length: 13 residues. Germline CDR1 and CDR2: SGHTS and YDEGEE. The V and J ends lost 5 bases and 4 bases respectively, with 12 bases between them. The CDR3 protein is CASRSGVGTEAFF. The CDR3 DNA follows: TGTGCCAGCAGGTCAGGGGTGGGCACTGAAGCTTTCTTT.

The rearrangement links TRBV9 to TRBJ2-7; D is perhaps TRBD2 (6 bases). The germline V and J ends were trimmed by 0 bases and 5 bases, with 9 bases remaining between them. Germline V gene data show CDR1 as SGDLS and CDR2 as YYNGEE. The length of the CDR3 is 13 residues. The CDR3 nucleotides are TGTGCCAGCAGCGTAGGGGGGGACGACGAGCAGTACTTC. This gives the protein CASSVGGDDEQYF.

The sample holds a few counts of this clonotype. CDR3 DNA: TGTGCCAGCAGCCAGACAGGGCTGAACACTGAAGCTTTCTTT. Encoded protein: CASSQTGLNTEAFF. The genes are TRBV7-8 and TRBJ1-1, with 7 positions matching TRBD1. CDR3 length equals 14 residues. Germline CDR1 and CDR2: SGHVS and FQNEAQ. The junction had 3 bases not matched to a gene; V was cut back by 5 bases and J by 0 bases.

DNA for the CDR3: TGCAGTGCCCACGCGTTTGACAGCAATAATGAAAAACTGTTTTTT. This translates into CSAHAFDSNNEKLFF. The chain joins TRBV20-1 to TRBJ1-4; D possibly corresponds to TRBD1 (5 bases). Looked up from germline, CDR1 is DFQATT and CDR2 is SNEGSKA (reference sequence). Trimming removed 6 bases at V and 4 bases at J, with 18 bases between. The CDR3 has 15 residues.

The table lists this clonotype with many counts. The chain recombines TRBV29-1 with TRBJ2-6; D perhaps matches TRBD1 (6 bases). This CDR3 is 14 amino acids long. V was shortened by 6 bases and J by 4 bases, with 13 bases between the two germline ends. From germline, CDR1 is SQVTM and CDR2 ANQGSEA. The CDR3 here is CSVLQGSGANVLTF. CDR3 bases: TGCAGCGTCCTACAGGGTTCCGGGGCCAACGTCCTGACTTTC.

This chain uses TRBV5-1 with TRBJ2-1; the D call may be TRBD1 or TRBD2 (6 bases each). Germline V gives CDR1 SGHRS, CDR2 YFSETQ. V was shortened by 0 bases and J by 15 bases, with 19 bases between the two germline ends. CDR3 length equals 14 residues. The CDR3: CASSLGLTGADGFF. The CDR3 region has the DNA TGCGCCAGCAGCTTGGGGTTGACGGGGGCGGATGGGTTCTTC.

There are a few counts of this clonotype. This rearrangement joins TRBV28 to TRBJ1-6; the D is unclear. This CDR3 contains 15 residues. Germline V gives CDR1 MDHEN, CDR2 SYDVKM. V was clipped by 2 bases and J by 7 bases, with 12 bases between them. The CDR3 bases are TGTGCCAGCAGTTTAGATATAAGGGCCAATTCACCCCTCCACTTT. Encoded protein: CASSLDIRANSPLHF. Based on the CDR3 plus reference TRBV28 and TRBJ1-6, the full variable domain is DVKVTQSSRYLVKRTGEKVFLECVQDMDHENMFWYRQDPGLGLRLIYFSYDVKMKEKGDIPEGYSVSREKKERFSLILESASTNQTSMYLCASSLDIRANSPLHFGNGTRLTVT.

The table lists this clonotype with a few counts. This rearrangement joins TRBV6-5 to TRBJ1-2; 9 bases map to TRBD1. Germline V gives CDR1 MNHEY, CDR2 SVGAGI. The CDR3 sequence is 15 residues long. The V gene end was trimmed by 2 bases and the J gene end by 6 bases; junction bases not matched to a gene: 7. The CDR3 DNA follows: TGTGCCAGCAGTTACCTAGGACAGGGGATTCATGGCTACACCTTC. Its protein is CASSYLGQGIHGYTF.

This clonotype has only a few counts. As DNA, the CDR3 is TGCAGTGCACCCAGACTAGCGGGAGTCAACGAGCAGTACTTC. This translates into CSAPRLAGVNEQYF. The chain carries TRBV20-1 and TRBJ2-7; TRBD2 agrees at 12 bases. From germline, CDR1 is DFQATT and CDR2 SNEGSKA (reference sequence). V shed 6 bases and J 5 bases; nucleotides not matched to a gene: 8. This CDR3 contains 14 residues.

The J gene is TRBJ2-7, the V gene TRBV25-1; unclear D gene. The CDR3 has 13 amino acids. Deletions cut 5 bases from V and 5 bases from J, with 13 bases between. Germline CDR1 and CDR2: MGHDK and SYGVNS. The CDR3 coding sequence is TGTGCCAGCAGTAAAGGGCAGAACCACGAGCAGTACTTC. It is translated as CASSKGQNHEQYF.

This clonotype was counted ten times or more. The chain employs TRBV27 and TRBJ1-2; 7 nucleotides line up with TRBD1. V dropped 5 bases and J dropped 2; count of bases not matched to a gene: 5. Germline CDR1 and CDR2: MNHEY and SMNVEV (reference sequence). There are 14 residues in the CDR3. CDR3 nucleotide sequence: TGTGCCAGCAGTGAATCGGGACAGAACTATGGCTACACCTTC. This gives the protein CASSESGQNYGYTF.

This clonotype was observed a few times. The J gene is TRBJ1-1, the V gene TRBV29-1; no reliable D call. V dropped 7 bases and J dropped 0 bases, with 12 bases sitting between them. The germline CDR1 and CDR2 sequences are SQVTM and ANQGSEA. There are 13 residues in the CDR3. CDR3 sequence: CSAMTNLNTEAFF. The CDR3, as DNA: TGCAGCGCTATGACAAACCTGAACACTGAAGCTTTCTTT.

Ten or more counts support this clonotype. The genes are TRBV12-3 or TRBV12-4 and TRBJ2-7, with D hard to call. This CDR3 region has 12 residues. V was cut by 5 bases and J by 7 bases, with 12 bases left in between. The DNA for the CDR3 is TGTGCCAGCAGTGCTGGCGTAAAGGAGCAGTACTTC. Its protein is CASSAGVKEQYF.

This clonotype has a handful of counts. The V call is TRBV7-9, the J call TRBJ2-7, with TRBD1 identical over 8 bases. Germline assignment: CDR1 SEHNR and CDR2 FQNEAQ (reference sequence). This CDR3 contains 14 residues. After removal of 0 bases from V and 6 bases from J, the junction contained 4 bases not matched to a gene. CDR3 protein: CASSLALQGGEQYF. CDR3 DNA sequence: TGTGCCAGCAGCTTAGCGCTACAGGGGGGCGAGCAGTACTTC.

This clonotype was recorded a few times. For the CDR3, the DNA is TGCAGTGCTAGAAAAGAAAGGGCGATACAACCCTACGAGCAGTACTTC. It specifies CSARKERAIQPYEQYF. This chain uses TRBV20-1 with TRBJ2-7; no clear D. Germline assignment: CDR1 DFQATT and CDR2 SNEGSKA (reference sequence). Deletions cut 2 bases from V and 2 bases from J, with 19 bases between. CDR3 length: 16 residues.

The V gene is TRBV7-9, the J gene TRBJ1-1; D is unclear. Per germline, CDR1 SEHNR and CDR2 FQNEAQ (reference sequence). The V end was cut by 1 base, the J end by 8 bases, with 11 bases between. CDR3 length: 13 residues. CDR3 sequence: CASSLVSGGEAFF. DNA for the CDR3: TGTGCCAGCAGCTTAGTCTCGGGAGGGGAAGCTTTCTTT.

The V gene is TRBV29-1, the J gene TRBJ2-1; the match to TRBD2 covers 9 bases. From germline, CDR1 is SQVTM and CDR2 ANQGSEA. V gave up 4 bases and J gave up 8 bases; unmatched junction bases: 9. The CDR3 contains 14 residues. For the CDR3, the DNA is TGCAGCGTTGCGGGGCTAGCGGGATGGTATGAGCAGTTCTTC. This sequence encodes CSVAGLAGWYEQFF.

This chain uses TRBV9 with TRBJ1-2, with D unresolved. CDR3 length equals 15 residues. Germline CDR1 and CDR2: SGDLS and YYNGEE. V was cut by 3 bases and J by 0 bases, with 12 bases left in between. Here the CDR3 DNA reads TGTGCCAGCAGCGGGGGTCTAAATACTAACTATGGCTACACCTTC. Translation: CASSGGLNTNYGYTF. Variable domain in full (rest from reference TRBV9 and TRBJ1-2): DSGVTQTPKHLITATGQRVTLRCSPRSGDLSVYWYQQSLDQGLQFLIQYYNGEERAKGNILERFSAQQFPDLHSELNLSSLELGDSALYFCASSGGLNTNYGYTFGSGTRLTVV.

The V and J genes are TRBV2 and TRBJ2-4; 14 nucleotides align to TRBD2. The CDR3 extends over 14 amino acids. Germline CDR1 is SNHLY and CDR2 is FYNNEI. The V segment lost 5 bases and the J segment 8 bases; nucleotides outside the gene matches: 2. For the CDR3, the DNA is TGTGCCAGCAGTCCGGGACTAGCGGGAGACATTCAGTACTTC. Its protein product is CASSPGLAGDIQYF. The full variable domain, completed using reference TRBV2 and TRBJ2-4, is EPEVTQTPSHQVTQMGQEVILRCVPISNHLYFYWYRQILGQKVEFLVSFYNNEISEKSEIFDDQFSVERPDGSNFTLKIRSTKLEDSAMYFCASSPGLAGDIQYFGAGTRLSVL.

The V and J genes are TRBV4-2 and TRBJ2-7, with D uncertain. Per the germline V gene, CDR1 is LGHNA and CDR2 is YNFKEQ. Trimming removed 1 base at V and 7 bases at J, with 14 bases between. The CDR3 totals 14 residues. As DNA, the CDR3 is TGTGCCAGCAGCCAAGCTGGAGTGGATTGGGAGCAGTACTTC. Residues: CASSQAGVDWEQYF.

The table lists this clonotype with many counts. The V call is TRBV20-1, the J call TRBJ1-1, with TRBD1 matching 7 bases. This CDR3 contains 13 residues. From germline, CDR1 is DFQATT and CDR2 SNEGSKA (reference sequence). This CDR3 reads CTLLDRRHTEAFF. CDR3 sequence (DNA): TGCACCCTGCTGGACAGGCGGCACACTGAAGCTTTCTTT.

In its sample, this clonotype was seen a few times. The chain links TRBV7-9 to TRBJ2-5; 8 bases map to TRBD1. With V trimmed by 11 bases and J by 5 bases, 19 bases remained unmatched. Per germline, CDR1 SEHNR and CDR2 FQNEAQ (reference sequence). The CDR3 runs to 16 residues. Here the CDR3 reads CAPPFNRDRSGETQYF. The CDR3 DNA reads TGTGCCCCCCCCTTTAACCGGGACAGGAGTGGGGAGACCCAGTACTTC.

This clonotype was observed a handful of times. As DNA, the CDR3 is TGTGCCAGCAGCCATAGTAGCTCCTACGAGCAGTACTTC. Translated, it gives CASSHSSSYEQYF. The chain recombines TRBV5-6 with TRBJ2-7; no definite D call. Germline V gives CDR1 SGHDT, CDR2 YYEEEE. The V and J ends lost 4 bases and 0 bases respectively, with 8 bases between them. This CDR3 comprises 13 residues.

This clonotype was seen at least ten times. The rearrangement links TRBV12-3 or TRBV12-4 to TRBJ1-3; possible D gene TRBD1, 6 bases. V lost 6 bases and J lost 0, with 18 bases in between. The CDR3 runs to 17 residues. The CDR3 DNA follows: TGTGCCAGCAGGGGGACATCTCTTCTAAGCTCTGGAAACACCATATATTTT. This codes for CASRGTSLLSSGNTIYF.

This clonotype occurred a few times. The V call is TRBV3-1, the J call TRBJ2-6; 13 positions agree with TRBD2. CDR1 and CDR2 (germline): LGHDT, YNNKEL (reference sequence). The CDR3 has 18 residues. V lost 1 base to trimming and J lost 1 base; unmatched junction nucleotides: 1. The CDR3 loop reads CASSQGGLAGSGANVLTF. The CDR3 nucleotides read TGTGCCAGCAGCCAAGGGGGACTAGCGGGATCTGGGGCCAACGTCCTGACTTTC. Using reference TRBV3-1 and TRBJ2-6 for the parts outside the CDR3, the full variable domain is DTAVSQTPKYLVTQMGNDKSIKCEQNLGHDTMYWYKQDSKKFLKIMFSYNNKELIINETVPNRFSPKSPDKAHLNLHINSLELGDSAVYFCASSQGGLAGSGANVLTFGAGSRLTVL.

This clonotype occurred many times. V is TRBV19 and J is TRBJ2-7, with TRBD1 matching 7 bases. Looked up from germline, CDR1 is LNHDA and CDR2 is SQIVND (reference sequence). The CDR3 runs 14 residues. V was pared by 7 bases and J by 0 bases, with 6 bases of the junction left unmatched. Here the CDR3 reads CASNRDSASYEQYF. The CDR3 bases are TGTGCCAGTAACCGGGACAGCGCCTCCTACGAGCAGTACTTC.